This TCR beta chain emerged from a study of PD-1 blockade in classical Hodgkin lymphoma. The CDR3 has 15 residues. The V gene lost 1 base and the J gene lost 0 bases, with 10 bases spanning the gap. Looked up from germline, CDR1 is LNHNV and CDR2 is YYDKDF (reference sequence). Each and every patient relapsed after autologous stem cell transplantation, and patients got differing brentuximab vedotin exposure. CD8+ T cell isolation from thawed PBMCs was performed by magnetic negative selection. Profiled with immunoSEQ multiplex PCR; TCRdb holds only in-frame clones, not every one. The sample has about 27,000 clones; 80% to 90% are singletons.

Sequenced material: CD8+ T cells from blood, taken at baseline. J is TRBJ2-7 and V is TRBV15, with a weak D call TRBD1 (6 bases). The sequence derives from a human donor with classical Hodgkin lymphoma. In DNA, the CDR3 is TGTGCCACCAGCAGAGCTACAGGGATCTCCTACGAGCAGTACTTC. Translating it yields CATSRATGISYEQYF.